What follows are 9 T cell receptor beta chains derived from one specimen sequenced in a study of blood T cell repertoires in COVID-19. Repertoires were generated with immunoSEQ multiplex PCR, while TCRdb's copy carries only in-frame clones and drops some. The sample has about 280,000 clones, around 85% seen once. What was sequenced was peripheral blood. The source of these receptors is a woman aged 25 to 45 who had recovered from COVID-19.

This CDR3 is CASSSRGGYEQYF. The CDR3 DNA sequence: TGTGCCAGCAGCTCCCGGGGGGGCTACGAGCAGTACTTC. The chain uses TRBV7-9 and TRBJ2-7; 8 bases map to TRBD2. This CDR3 is 13 amino acids long. Germline CDR1 reads SEHNR; CDR2 reads FQNEAQ (reference sequence). V trimming: 4 bases; J trimming: 3 bases; junction bases outside the gene matches: 2.

CDR3 coding DNA: TGCAGCGTTGAGGCAGACTCCTCCTACGAGCAGTACTTC. Translating gives CSVEADSSYEQYF. The V and J genes are TRBV29-1 and TRBJ2-7; the D is unclear. The CDR3 is made up of 13 amino acids. Germline-derived CDR1 and CDR2 are SQVTM and ANQGSEA. Trimming left V 3 bases short and J 0 bases short, with 9 bases between.

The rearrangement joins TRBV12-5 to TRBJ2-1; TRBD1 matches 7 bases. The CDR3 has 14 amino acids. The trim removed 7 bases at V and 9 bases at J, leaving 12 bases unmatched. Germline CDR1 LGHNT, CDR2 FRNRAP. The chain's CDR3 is CASAAEGQSSEQFF. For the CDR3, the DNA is TGTGCTAGTGCCGCAGAGGGACAGTCCAGTGAGCAGTTCTTC.

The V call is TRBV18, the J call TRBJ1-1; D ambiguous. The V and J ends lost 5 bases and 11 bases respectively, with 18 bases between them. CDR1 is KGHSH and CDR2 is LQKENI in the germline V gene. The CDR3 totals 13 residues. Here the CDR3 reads CASSLRPRGDAFF. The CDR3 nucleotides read TGTGCCAGCTCATTAAGGCCCCGAGGAGACGCTTTCTTT.

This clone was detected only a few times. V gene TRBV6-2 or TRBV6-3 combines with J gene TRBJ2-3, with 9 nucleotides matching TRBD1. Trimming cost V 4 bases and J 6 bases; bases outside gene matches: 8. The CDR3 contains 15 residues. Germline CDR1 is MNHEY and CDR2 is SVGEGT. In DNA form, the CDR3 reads TGTGCCAGCAGTTCAACCGGGACAGGGCCGGATACGCAGTATTTT. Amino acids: CASSSTGTGPDTQYF.

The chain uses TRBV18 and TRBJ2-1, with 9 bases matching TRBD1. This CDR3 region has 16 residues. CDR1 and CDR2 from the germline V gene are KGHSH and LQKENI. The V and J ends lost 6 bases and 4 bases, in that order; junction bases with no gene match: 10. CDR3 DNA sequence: TGTGCCAGCTCCCGAGAACAGGGGGCAAGGTACAATGAGCAGTTCTTC. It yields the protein CASSREQGARYNEQFF.

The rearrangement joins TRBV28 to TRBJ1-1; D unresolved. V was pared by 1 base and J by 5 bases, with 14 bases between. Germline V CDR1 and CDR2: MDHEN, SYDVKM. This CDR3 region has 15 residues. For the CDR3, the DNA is TGTGCCAGCAGTTTATTCTCAGGATCAGGTACTGAAGCTTTCTTT. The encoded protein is CASSLFSGSGTEAFF.

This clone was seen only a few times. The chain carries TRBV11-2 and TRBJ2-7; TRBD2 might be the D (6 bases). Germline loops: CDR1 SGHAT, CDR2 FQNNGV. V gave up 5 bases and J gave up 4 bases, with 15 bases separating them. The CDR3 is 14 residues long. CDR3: CASSPTGGLYEQYF. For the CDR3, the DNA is TGTGCCAGCAGCCCCACTGGGGGGTTATACGAGCAGTACTTC.

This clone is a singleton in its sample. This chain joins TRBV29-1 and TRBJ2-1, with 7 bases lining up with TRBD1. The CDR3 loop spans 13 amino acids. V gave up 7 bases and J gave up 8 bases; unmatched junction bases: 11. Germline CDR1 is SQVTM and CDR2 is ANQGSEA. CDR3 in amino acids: CSADRDNRDEQFF. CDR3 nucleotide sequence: TGCAGCGCCGACAGGGATAATCGAGATGAGCAGTTCTTC.